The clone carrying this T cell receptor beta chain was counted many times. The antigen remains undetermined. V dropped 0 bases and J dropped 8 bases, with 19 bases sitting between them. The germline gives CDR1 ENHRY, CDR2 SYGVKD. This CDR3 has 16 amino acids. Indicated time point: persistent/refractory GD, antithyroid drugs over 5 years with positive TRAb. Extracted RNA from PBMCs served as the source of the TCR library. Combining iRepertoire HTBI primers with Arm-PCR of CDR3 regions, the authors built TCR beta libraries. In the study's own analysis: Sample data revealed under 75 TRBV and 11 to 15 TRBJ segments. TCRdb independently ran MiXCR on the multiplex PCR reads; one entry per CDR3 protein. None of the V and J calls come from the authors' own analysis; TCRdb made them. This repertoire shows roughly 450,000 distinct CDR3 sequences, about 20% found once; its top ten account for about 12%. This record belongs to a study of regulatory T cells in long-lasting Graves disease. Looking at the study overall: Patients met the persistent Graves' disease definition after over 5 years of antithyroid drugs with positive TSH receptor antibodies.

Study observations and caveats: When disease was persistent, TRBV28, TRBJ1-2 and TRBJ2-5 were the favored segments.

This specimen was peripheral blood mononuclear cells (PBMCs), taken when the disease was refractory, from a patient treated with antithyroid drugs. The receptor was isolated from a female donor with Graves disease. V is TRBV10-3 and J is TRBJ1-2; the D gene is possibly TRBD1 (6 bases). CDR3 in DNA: TGTGCCATCAGTGAGTCGGGTAACAGGGAGGATGCAGGCTACACCTTC. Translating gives CAISESGNREDAGYTF.